A selection of T cell receptor beta chains follows, all from one sample in a study of STAT5B mutations in CD4+ large granular lymphocyte leukemia. Profiling relied on immunoSEQ multiplex PCR, and the TCRdb table lists in-frame clones only, not all of them. The sample has about 30,000 clones, roughly 70% seen once. The sequencing input was CD4+ T cells from blood buffy coats. All receptors come from a human donor in good health. The CDR3 runs from the conserved cysteine through the conserved F or W. A D gene is named only where the DNA matches it firmly. The size of a clone is reported for some rows only, either as once, few or many, or as a class for expanded clones.

size: .
D: TRBD2
length: 19
V: TRBV9
J: TRBJ2-1
DNA: TGTGCCAGCAGCGTTGGTTTAGGTGGTAGCGGGGGGGCCTACAATGAGCAGTTCTTC
CDR3: CASSVGLGGSGGAYNEQFF

size: .
D: .
length: 15
V: TRBV14
J: TRBJ1-4
DNA: TGTGCCAGCAGCCAAGAAGGGGGGACTAATGAAAAACTGTTTTTT
CDR3: CASSQEGGTNEKLFF

size: .
D: .
length: 13
V: TRBV28
J: TRBJ1-1
DNA: TGTGCCAGCAGTTTTTGGTCGAACACTGAAGCTTTCTTT
CDR3: CASSFWSNTEAFF

size: .
D: TRBD2
length: 14
V: TRBV2
J: TRBJ2-7
DNA: TGTGCCAGCAGTGGAGGACTAGTTGGCTCCGAGCAGTACTTC
CDR3: CASSGGLVGSEQYF

size: .
D: .
length: 16
V: TRBV19
J: TRBJ1-2
DNA: TGTGCCAGTACCGATTCAAGGACGGACTTTAACTATGGCTACACCTTC
CDR3: CASTDSRTDFNYGYTF

size: .
D: .
length: 16
V: TRBV7-9
J: TRBJ2-6
DNA: TGTGCCAGCAGCTTAGTTCAGGTCGCTGGGGCCAACGTCCTGACTTTC
CDR3: CASSLVQVAGANVLTF

size: .
D: TRBD1
length: 15
V: TRBV7-6
J: TRBJ1-5
DNA: TGTGCCAGCAGCCAGACAGGACAGGCCGATCAGCCCCAGCATTTT
CDR3: CASSQTGQADQPQHF

size: .
D: TRBD1
length: 14
V: TRBV28
J: TRBJ1-4
DNA: TGTGCCAGTGGGCAAGGGGGCGGAAATGAAAAACTGTTTTTT
CDR3: CASGQGGGNEKLFF

size: few
D: .
length: 14
V: TRBV6-6
J: TRBJ1-1
DNA: TGTGCCAGCTCGGGGTACCAAGGGGTCACTGAAGCTTTCTTT
CDR3: CASSGYQGVTEAFF

size: .
D: TRBD1
length: 15
V: TRBV7-8
J: TRBJ1-3
DNA: TGTGCCAGCAGCTCGACAACAGGGGCGGGAAACACCATATATTTT
CDR3: CASSSTTGAGNTIYF

size: .
D: .
length: 14
V: TRBV2
J: TRBJ2-5
DNA: TGTGCCAGCAGTGAAAGCAGCCTCCAAGAGACCCAGTACTTC
CDR3: CASSESSLQETQYF

size: .
D: TRBD2
length: 15
V: TRBV11-2
J: TRBJ2-7
DNA: TGTGCCAGCAGCTCCCTTAGCGGGGGGGCCCACGAGCAGTACTTC
CDR3: CASSSLSGGAHEQYF

size: once
D: .
length: 14
V: TRBV28
J: TRBJ1-3
DNA: TGTGCCAGCAGTACCCGGGATCCCTCCCCCACCATATATTTT
CDR3: CASSTRDPSPTIYF

size: .
D: .
length: 15
V: TRBV18
J: TRBJ2-1
DNA: TGTGCCAGCTCACCACAAACAGTTGCCTACAATGAGCAGTTCTTC
CDR3: CASSPQTVAYNEQFF

size: .
D: TRBD2
length: 15
V: TRBV10-3
J: TRBJ2-7
DNA: TGTGCCATCAGTAATAGCGGGGGGCTCTCCTACGAGCAGTACTTC
CDR3: CAISNSGGLSYEQYF

size: few
D: .
length: 13
V: TRBV4-1
J: TRBJ1-1
DNA: TGCGCCAGCAGCCAAGATGGCAACAGGCAACCTTTCTTT
CDR3: CASSQDGNRQPFF

size: .
D: .
length: 18
V: TRBV4-1
J: TRBJ2-7
DNA: TGCGCCAGCAGCCAAGACAGAAAGAAGGGCCAGCCCGACTACGAGCAGTACTTC
CDR3: CASSQDRKKGQPDYEQYF

size: .
D: .
length: 15
V: TRBV18
J: TRBJ2-3
DNA: TGTGCCAGCTCACAAGGACCAGGACCCACGGATACGCAGTATTTT
CDR3: CASSQGPGPTDTQYF

size: .
D: TRBD2
length: 14
V: TRBV7-3
J: TRBJ2-5
DNA: TGTGCCAGCAACCTTTTAGCGGGGTCAGAGACCCAGTACTTC
CDR3: CASNLLAGSETQYF

size: .
D: .
length: 14
V: TRBV9
J: TRBJ1-3
DNA: TGTGCCAGCAGCGTATTAAGCGCAGGAAACACCATATATTTT
CDR3: CASSVLSAGNTIYF

size: .
D: .
length: 16
V: TRBV19
J: TRBJ1-2
DNA: TGTGCCAGTAGTTCCGACCCGGGAAGGAATAACTATGGCTACACCTTC
CDR3: CASSSDPGRNNYGYTF

size: .
D: .
length: 14
V: TRBV6-5
J: TRBJ1-1
DNA: TGTGCCAGCAGTGAAAACGGGGACGGCACTGAAGCTTTCTTT
CDR3: CASSENGDGTEAFF

size: few
D: .
length: 11
V: TRBV6-1
J: TRBJ1-1
DNA: TGTGCCAGCAGTGAATCAGGGAGAGCTTTCTTT
CDR3: CASSESGRAFF

size: .
D: TRBD2
length: 17
V: TRBV30
J: TRBJ2-3
DNA: TGTGCCTGGAGCCGGGGGACTAGCGGGGTCTCTACAGATACGCAGTATTTT
CDR3: CAWSRGTSGVSTDTQYF

size: .
D: TRBD1
length: 16
V: TRBV13
J: TRBJ2-1
DNA: TGTGCCAGCAGCTTAGCGGACAGGGTTCTGTCAAATGAGCAGTTCTTC
CDR3: CASSLADRVLSNEQFF

size: .
D: .
length: 15
V: TRBV15
J: TRBJ1-1
DNA: TGTGCCACCAGCAGAGATCCCGTCGGGAACACTGAAGCTTTCTTT
CDR3: CATSRDPVGNTEAFF

size: few
D: .
length: 13
V: TRBV28
J: TRBJ2-7
DNA: TGTGCCAGCAGCCAAAACCTCCCCTACGAGCAGTACTTC
CDR3: CASSQNLPYEQYF

size: few
D: .
length: 16
V: TRBV27
J: TRBJ1-5
DNA: TGTGCCAGCAGCTTGACAGGCCCCATCAGCAATCAGCCCCAGCATTTT
CDR3: CASSLTGPISNQPQHF